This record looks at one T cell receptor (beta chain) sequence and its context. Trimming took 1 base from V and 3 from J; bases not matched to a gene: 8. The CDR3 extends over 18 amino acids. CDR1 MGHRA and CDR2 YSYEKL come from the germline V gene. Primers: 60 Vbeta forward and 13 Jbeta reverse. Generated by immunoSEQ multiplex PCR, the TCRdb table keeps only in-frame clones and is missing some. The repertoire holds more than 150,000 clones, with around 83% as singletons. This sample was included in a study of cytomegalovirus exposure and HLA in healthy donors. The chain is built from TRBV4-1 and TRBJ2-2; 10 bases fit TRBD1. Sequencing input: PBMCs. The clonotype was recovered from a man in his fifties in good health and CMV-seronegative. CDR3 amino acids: CASSQGFAGTGDTGELFF. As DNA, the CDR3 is TGCGCCAGCAGCCAAGGGTTCGCCGGGACAGGGGACACCGGGGAGCTGTTTTTT.